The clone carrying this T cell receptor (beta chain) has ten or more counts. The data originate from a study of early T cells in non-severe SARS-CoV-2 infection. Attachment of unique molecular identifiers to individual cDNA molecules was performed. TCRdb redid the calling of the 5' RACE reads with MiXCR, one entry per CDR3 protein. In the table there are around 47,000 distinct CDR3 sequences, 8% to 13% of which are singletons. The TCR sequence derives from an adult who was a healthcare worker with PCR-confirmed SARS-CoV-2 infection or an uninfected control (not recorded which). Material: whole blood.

The CDR3 region is CASSLSKGTGLNQPQHF. CDR3 coding DNA: TGTGCCAGCAGCCTATCTAAAGGGACAGGGTTAAATCAGCCCCAGCATTTT. The rearrangement links TRBV5-6 to TRBJ1-5; TRBD1 matches 9 bases. Germline trimming cut 4 bases from V and 4 bases from J; bases unmatched to any gene: 12. CDR1 and CDR2 from the germline V gene are SGHDT and YYEEEE. The CDR3 is made up of 17 amino acids.